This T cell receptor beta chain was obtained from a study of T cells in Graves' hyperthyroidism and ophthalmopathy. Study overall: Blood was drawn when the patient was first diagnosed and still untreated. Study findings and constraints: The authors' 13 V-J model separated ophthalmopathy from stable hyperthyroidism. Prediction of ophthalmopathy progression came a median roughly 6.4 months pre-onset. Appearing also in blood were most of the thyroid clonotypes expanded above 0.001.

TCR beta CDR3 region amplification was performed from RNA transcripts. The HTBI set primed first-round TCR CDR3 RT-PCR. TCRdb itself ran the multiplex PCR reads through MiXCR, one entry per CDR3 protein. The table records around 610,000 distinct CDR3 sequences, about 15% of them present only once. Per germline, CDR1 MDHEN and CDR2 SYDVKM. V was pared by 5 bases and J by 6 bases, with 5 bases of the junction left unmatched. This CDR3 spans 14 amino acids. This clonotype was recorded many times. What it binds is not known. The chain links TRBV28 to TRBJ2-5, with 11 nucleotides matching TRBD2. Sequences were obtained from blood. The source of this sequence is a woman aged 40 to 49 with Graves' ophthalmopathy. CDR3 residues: CASSLLAGGKTQYF. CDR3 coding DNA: TGTGCCAGCAGTCTTCTAGCGGGAGGAAAGACCCAGTACTTC.